This T cell receptor (beta chain) was found in a study of tumor and adjacent non-tumor tissue in lung cancer listed by TCRdb under 2018. Turning to the overall study: The cohort included about a dozen adenocarcinoma, a couple of squamous cell carcinoma and 1 small cell lung cancer patients. Among the approximately 15 patients, ages ranged from about 31 to 85 years, around 10 were men and 5 were women, and disease was TNM stage I to III. The study compared bulk TCRbeta repertoires between lung tumor tissue and matched distant non-tumor lung tissue from around 16 lung cancer patients. Sequencing produced more than 100,000,000 productive TCRbeta reads in total, an average of approximately 4.5 million reads per sample. More than 25 paired specimens, one tumor and one normal lung sample per patient, were profiled by TCRbeta CDR3 sequencing.

As encoded in the germline V gene, CDR1 is SGHAT while CDR2 is FQNNGV. The CDR3 goes from the cysteine to the phenylalanine over 13 residues. Here the CDR3 DNA is all that survives: 39 bases in frame from base 1. The paper as a whole reports these results and caveats: The methods do not name the sequencing platform or mention unique molecular identifiers. The cohort had only around 14 patients, and the authors noted that larger samples and more detailed clinical data are needed. In normal lung, the top 100 clones accounted for a significantly larger cumulative share of the repertoire than in tumor tissue. Peripheral blood was not sequenced, so blood TCRbeta repertoires were not examined in the lung cancer patients of the study. Younger patients had significantly higher TCR diversity, and higher tumor TCR diversity was associated with shorter overall and disease-free survival. Tumor tissue showed significantly greater TCR diversity (inverse Simpson) than normal lung tissue (roughly 430 vs 170, P = 0.0075, Mann-Whitney U test).

Comments on this clonotype: Its target antigen remains unknown. A much larger clone is a single base away; this may be a read error.

The library was produced with multiplex PCR. The instrument was an Illumina HiSeq 2500. TCRbeta libraries were constructed through three rounds of nested PCR with primers (Table S4) according to protocols modified from ARM-PCR. PCR products of 200-500 bp were gel-excised and purified with the QIAquick gel extraction kit before sequencing. The authors' pipeline ran thus. Reads were cleaned using Trimmomatic, were merged into complete CDR3 sequences using FLASH, and were assigned to V(D)J germline segments using MiTCR. Clonal diversity was calculated as the inverse Simpson's index using VDJtools. Productive reads were defined as in-frame sequences without a premature stop codon. Using fastp at Q25 and MiXCR, TCRdb reprocessed the public reads and kept productive beta chains. Every entry covers one CDR3 protein and lists the most common genes and DNA from its rows. Here the V and J calls rest on TCRdb's processing, not on the authors' analysis. This sample has 90,000 to 100,000 distinct CDR3 sequences in its table, and less than 85% of those were observed once. The top ten clonotypes cover 30% of the sample.

Bulk unsorted tissue served as the source for RNA extraction, and RNA quality was assessed using a NanoDrop ND-1000 and an Agilent 2100. Distant non-tumor tissue taken more than 3 cm from the tumor edge was used as the normal lung sample. All donors had newly diagnosed lung cancer, had not received prior chemotherapy, and were admitted for thoracic surgery in China between August and November 2014. Patients with previous radiotherapy or chemotherapy, or with another concurrent cancer, were excluded from the study. Pieces of surgical tissue measuring roughly 1-2.1 cm3 were kept in RNAlater solution and stored at -80 degrees C until use.

Sequenced material: distant non-tumor lung tissue. The sequence was collected from a man in his 60s with small cell lung cancer. This receptor chain uses TRBV11-2 and TRBJ2-5, with the identity of the D gene unclear. The DNA sequence is given as TGTGCCAGCGCCCTTTCCCCATTGGAGACCCATTACTTC. Its protein reads: CASALSPLETHYF.